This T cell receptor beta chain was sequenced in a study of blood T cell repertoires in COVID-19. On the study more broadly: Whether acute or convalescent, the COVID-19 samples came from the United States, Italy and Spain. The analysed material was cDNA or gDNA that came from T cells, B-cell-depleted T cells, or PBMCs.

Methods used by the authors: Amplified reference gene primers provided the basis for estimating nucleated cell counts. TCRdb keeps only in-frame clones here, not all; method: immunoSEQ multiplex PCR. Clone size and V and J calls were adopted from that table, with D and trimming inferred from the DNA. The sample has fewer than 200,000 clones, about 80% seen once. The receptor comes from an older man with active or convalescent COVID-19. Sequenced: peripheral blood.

The CDR3 nucleotides read TGTGCCAGCAGTTACTCGGGACTAGCATGGCAGTATTTT. Encoded protein: CASSYSGLAWQYF. V gene TRBV6-2 or TRBV6-3 combines with J gene TRBJ2-3, with 9 bases that match TRBD2. This CDR3 has 13 amino acids. Germline V gene data show CDR1 as MNHEY and CDR2 as SVGEGT. V gave up 0 bases and J gave up 11 bases; unmatched junction bases: 3.